One T cell receptor beta chain is described in this entry. The run depth of the assay was deep. Assay used: immunoSEQ multiplex PCR; TCRdb lists only in-frame clones, some missing. The data contain roughly 2.2 million clones, 92% of them seen just once; the ten biggest clones take up 0.37%. These data come from a study of shared clonotypes between healthy human individuals. Study information: Per-donor plates numbered three CD4 naive, three CD4 memory, two CD8 naive and one CD8 memory.

Caucasian adults living in Nashville, Tennessee, provided all samples. The clonotype was recovered from a man younger than 35 in good health. Some clones in this sample may be carry-over from other donors' samples. Sample: naive CD4+ T cells from PBMCs. Noted subset: CD45RA+ positively selected.

For the CDR3, the DNA is TGTGCCAGCAGCGTATATCCCCCCGGGGCGGGGGGAGAGCAGTACTTC. Translation: CASSVYPPGAGGEQYF. This chain joins TRBV9 and TRBJ2-7, with 8 nucleotides matching TRBD2. The CDR3 has 16 amino acids. The junction had 13 bases not matched to a gene; V was cut back by 1 base and J by 7 bases. Germline V gives CDR1 SGDLS, CDR2 YYNGEE.